The present TCR beta chain was sequenced within a study of T-cell reconstitution after alpha-beta-depleted transplantation in children. This clonotype was recorded at least ten times. Its antigen remains unknown. The junction departs from the called germline gene at one end, perhaps through a read error. Germline V gene sequence: CDR1 SGHVS, CDR2 FNYEAQ. The CDR3 length is 14 residues. The study's findings and limits: T cells produced anew were the main source of T-cell counts and diversity one year after transplant.

Preparation of the TCRbeta library involved a method that used unique molecular identifiers. TCRdb re-derived calls from the PCR reads in MiXCR, one entry per CDR3 protein. The sample yields nearly 350,000 distinct CDR3 sequences, roughly 16% seen once. The TCR comes from a male patient under 10 years old who had a stem cell transplant for acute lymphoblastic leukemia, so the T cells may come from the graft donor. The chain joins TRBV7-6 to TRBJ1-1; 7 bases match TRBD1. Sequenced here: PBMCs, mostly from graft donor cells, sampled 360 days after TCRalphabeta/CD19-depleted stem cell transplant. The CDR3 DNA reads as TGTGCCAGTAGCTTAGGGACAGCGAACACTGAAGCTTTCTTT. Translated, it gives CASSLGTANTEAFF.